This T cell receptor (beta chain) was sequenced for a study of blood T cell repertoires in COVID-19. Across the whole study: T cells, B-cell-depleted T cells, or PBMCs supplied cDNA or gDNA.

In the study's own analysis: Using reference gene primer amplification, nucleated cell counts were estimated. Libraries were prepared by immunoSEQ multiplex PCR; TCRdb keeps only in-frame clonotypes and omits some of them. For V, J and clone size, that table is used; D and trimming come from the DNA. This sample has approximately 270,000 clones, with 80% to 90% found just once. Recovered Cohort 3 donors showed two negative PCRs, clearance, or symptom resolution. The CDR3 runs 15 residues. Trimming took 0 bases from V and 8 from J, leaving 15 bases between them. CDR1 is SGHRS and CDR2 is YFSETQ in the germline V gene.

The V and J genes are TRBV5-1 and TRBJ2-1, with D possibly being TRBD2 (5 bases). Sequencing input: PBMCs or T cells enriched from blood (not recorded which). This clonotype was obtained from a woman between 50 and 59 years old who had recovered from COVID-19. The CDR3 reads CASSLGGWELDEQFF. In DNA form, the CDR3 reads TGCGCCAGCAGCTTGGGTGGATGGGAGCTCGATGAGCAGTTCTTC.